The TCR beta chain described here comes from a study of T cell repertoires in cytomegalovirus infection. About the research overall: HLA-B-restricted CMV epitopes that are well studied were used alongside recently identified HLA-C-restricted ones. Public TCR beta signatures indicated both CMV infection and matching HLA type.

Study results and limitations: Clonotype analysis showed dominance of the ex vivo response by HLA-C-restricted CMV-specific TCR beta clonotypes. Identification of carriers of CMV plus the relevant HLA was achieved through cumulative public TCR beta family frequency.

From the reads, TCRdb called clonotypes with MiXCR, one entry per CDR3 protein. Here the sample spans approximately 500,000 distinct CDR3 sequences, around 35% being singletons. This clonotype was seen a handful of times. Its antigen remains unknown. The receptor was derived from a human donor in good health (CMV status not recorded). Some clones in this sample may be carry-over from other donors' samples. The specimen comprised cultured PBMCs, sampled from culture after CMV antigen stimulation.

The chain's CDR3 is CASSPLAVHNRQETQYF. CDR3 DNA: TGCGCCAGCAGTCCGCTAGCGGTCCACAACCGTCAAGAGACCCAGTACTTC. This chain uses TRBV23-1 with TRBJ2-5; 7 bases line up with TRBD2. TRBV23-1 is noted as an ORF with a role that remains uncertain. The CDR3 totals 17 residues. Trimming cost V 4 bases and J 2 bases; bases outside gene matches: 13.